One sample yielded the 2 T cell receptor beta chains listed below, sequenced in a study of T-cell memory formation after mild COVID-19. TCRdb reanalysed the 5' RACE reads using MiXCR and keeps one entry per CDR3 protein. The sample consists of 250,000 to 350,000 distinct CDR3 sequences, approximately 14% of them appearing once. The sample comprised PBMCs or a T cell subset sorted from them (not recorded which). These receptor sequences come from a man aged 18 to 29 who had mild COVID-19 (a few samples of this study predate the infection). Cell type and time point are not known.

This clonotype was counted only a few times. The V call is TRBV20-1, the J call TRBJ2-7; 9 bases map to TRBD2. The J segment lost 6 bases and the V segment lost 5 bases, leaving 5 bases of the junction unmatched. Germline V CDR1 and CDR2: DFQATT, SNEGSKA (reference sequence). CDR3 length: 12 amino acids. The DNA for the CDR3 is TGCAGTGCTTTAGCGGGGGTCGGCGAGCAGTACGTC. Its translation: CSALAGVGEQYV.

The rearrangement uses TRBV4-3 and TRBJ1-5; D is undetermined. The germline V gene has CDR1 LGHNA and CDR2 YSLEER. This CDR3 is built from 16 residues. V was trimmed by 0 bases and J by 0 bases, leaving 9 bases between them. The CDR3 DNA sequence: TGCGCCAGCAGCCAAGATTGGGGTTTTAGCAATCAGCCCCAGCATTTT. Its protein is CASSQDWGFSNQPQHF.